This T cell receptor (beta chain) originates from a study of T cells after yellow fever vaccination (dated by TCRdb to about 2019). Background on the whole study: The SMART-Seq v4 Ultra Low Input RNA kit was used to prepare libraries from fractions with low cell numbers. To follow T-cell clones before and after primary and booster YFV17D yellow fever vaccination, bulk TCR alpha and beta repertoires were sequenced over time. The cohort comprised two healthy male donors, one aged 18 to 29 and one aged 30 to 40 years. Blood was collected at multiple timepoints before and after primary and secondary immunization, and bulk PBMC replicates and cell subsets were isolated.

General study outcomes and caveats: Computational filtering was required because FACS-sorted repertoires could contain abundant contaminating clonotypes from the bulk population. Because the study included only a couple of donors, the extent to which the findings can be generalized is limited. A small share of clonotypes occurred in both CD4 and CD8 compartments, likely arising from convergent recombination. After the booster, most clones that had expanded after primary vaccination were detected again (around 96% of CD4 and around nine tenths of CD8), suggesting broad maintenance of memory. Compared with the primary T-cell response, the secondary T-cell response was weaker but faster, peaking on day 5 rather than day 15.

Reading the label with the study, this specimen's treatment or condition is: live attenuated yellow fever vaccine strain. At each blood-draw timepoint, two biological replicates of bulk PBMCs were obtained. PBMCs were isolated from peripheral blood using a standard Ficoll-Paque protocol. TriZol was used to extract RNA from bulk PBMCs, CD4 and CD8 fractions, and dextramer-positive and dextramer-negative fractions. CDR1 and CDR2 are drawn from the germline V gene: LGHNA, YSLEER. Trimming at the junction amounts to 3 bases on V and 1 base on J, and the germline ends lie 14 bases apart. Taken from cysteine to phenylalanine, the CDR3 has 16 residues. Only the CDR3 portion is preserved as DNA: 48 bases, with reading frame beginning at the first base. As to this clonotype: No antigen is known for it. Per-base qualities were not stored, and no clone one base away is much larger.

TCR cDNA was made using 5'RACE template switching, a step that added a universal primer site and unique molecular identifiers. Priming of cDNA synthesis was performed from both the TCR alpha and TCR beta constant segments. Library amplification involved two PCR steps, and the second step added sample barcodes and sequencing adapters. Sequencing of libraries was performed on Illumina HiSeq 2500 (2x100 bp) or NovaSeq (2x150 bp). Processing in the source paper ran as follows. MIGEC handled demultiplexing of reads and collapsing into UMI consensus sequences, while MiXCR performed V(D)J alignment. Vaccine-responding clonotypes were defined with edgeR using replicate PBMC samples, requiring FDR below 0.01 and a log2 fold change above 5 up to day 15. Each bulk clonotype received a CD4 or CD8 identity based on whether the sequenced CD4 or CD8 repertoire contained that clonotype at higher abundance. The public reads were reprocessed in TCRdb via fastp at Q25 and MiXCR, keeping in-frame beta chains. Entries are consolidated by CDR3 protein sequence, retaining the most common genes and DNA. These V and J calls are TCRdb output, not the study's own analysis. The sample table shows 450,000 to 550,000 distinct CDR3 sequences, and around a fifth are seen once. About 16% of the sample lies in the top ten.

Specimen: PBMCs, collected about 21 days after the first yellow fever vaccination. The rearranged segments are TRBV4-3 and TRBJ2-3; TRBD2 is perhaps the D gene, given 6 matching bases. This receptor was identified in a man between 18 and 29 years old who received the YFV17D yellow fever vaccine. The CDR3 protein: CASSHFGGKGTDTQYF. The DNA sequence is given as TGCGCCAGCAGCCATTTCGGGGGTAAGGGCACAGATACGCAGTATTTT.